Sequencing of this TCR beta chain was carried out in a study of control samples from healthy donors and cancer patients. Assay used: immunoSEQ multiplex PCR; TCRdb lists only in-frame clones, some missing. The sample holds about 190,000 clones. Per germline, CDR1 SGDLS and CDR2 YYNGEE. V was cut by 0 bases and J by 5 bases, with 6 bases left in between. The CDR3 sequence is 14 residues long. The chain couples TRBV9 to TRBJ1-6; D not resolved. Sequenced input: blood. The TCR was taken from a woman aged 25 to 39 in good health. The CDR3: CASSVEGNNSPLHF. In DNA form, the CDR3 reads TGTGCCAGCAGCGTAGAAGGCAATAATTCACCCCTCCACTTT.